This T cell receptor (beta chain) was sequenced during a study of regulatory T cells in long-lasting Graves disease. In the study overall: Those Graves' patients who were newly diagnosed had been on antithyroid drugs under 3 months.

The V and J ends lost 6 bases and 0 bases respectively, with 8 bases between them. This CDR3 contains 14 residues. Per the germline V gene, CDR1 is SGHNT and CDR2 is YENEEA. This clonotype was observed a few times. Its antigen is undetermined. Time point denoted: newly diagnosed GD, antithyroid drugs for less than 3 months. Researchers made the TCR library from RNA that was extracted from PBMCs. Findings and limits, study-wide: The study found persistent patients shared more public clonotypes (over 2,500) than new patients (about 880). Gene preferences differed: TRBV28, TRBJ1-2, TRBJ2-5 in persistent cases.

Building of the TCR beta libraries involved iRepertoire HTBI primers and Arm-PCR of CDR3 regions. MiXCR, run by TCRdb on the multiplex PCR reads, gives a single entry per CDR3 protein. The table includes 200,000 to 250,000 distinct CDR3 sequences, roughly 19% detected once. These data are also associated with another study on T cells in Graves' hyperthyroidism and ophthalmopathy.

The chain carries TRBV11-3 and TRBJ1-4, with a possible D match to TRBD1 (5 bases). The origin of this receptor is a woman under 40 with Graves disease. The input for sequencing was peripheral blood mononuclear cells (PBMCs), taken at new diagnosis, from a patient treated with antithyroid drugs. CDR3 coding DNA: TGTGCCAGCAGGGGGGGTACAACTAATGAAAAACTGTTTTTT. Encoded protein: CASRGGTTNEKLFF.